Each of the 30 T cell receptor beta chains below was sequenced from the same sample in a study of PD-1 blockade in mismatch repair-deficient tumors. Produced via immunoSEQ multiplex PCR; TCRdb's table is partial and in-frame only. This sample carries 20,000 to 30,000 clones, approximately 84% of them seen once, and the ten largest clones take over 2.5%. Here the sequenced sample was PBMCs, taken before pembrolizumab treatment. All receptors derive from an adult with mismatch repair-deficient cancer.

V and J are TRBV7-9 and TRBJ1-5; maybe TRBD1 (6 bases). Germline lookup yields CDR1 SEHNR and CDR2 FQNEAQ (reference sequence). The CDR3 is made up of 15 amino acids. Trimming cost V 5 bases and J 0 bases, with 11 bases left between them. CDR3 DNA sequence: TGTGCCAGCAGCCCTAAGGGGGATAGCAATCAGCCCCAGCATTTT. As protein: CASSPKGDSNQPQHF.

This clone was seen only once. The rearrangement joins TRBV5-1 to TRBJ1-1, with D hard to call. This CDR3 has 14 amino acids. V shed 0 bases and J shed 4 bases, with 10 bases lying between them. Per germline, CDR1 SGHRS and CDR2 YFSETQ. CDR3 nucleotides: TGCGCCAGCAGCTTGGTCGAGGCTGGCACTGAAGCTTTCTTT. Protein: CASSLVEAGTEAFF.

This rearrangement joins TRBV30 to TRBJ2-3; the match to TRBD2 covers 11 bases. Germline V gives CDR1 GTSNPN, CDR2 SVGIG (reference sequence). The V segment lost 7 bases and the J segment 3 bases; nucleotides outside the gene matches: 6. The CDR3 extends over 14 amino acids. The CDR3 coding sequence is TGTGCCTCCCAACGACTAGCGGGAACAGATACGCAGTATTTT. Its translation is CASQRLAGTDTQYF.

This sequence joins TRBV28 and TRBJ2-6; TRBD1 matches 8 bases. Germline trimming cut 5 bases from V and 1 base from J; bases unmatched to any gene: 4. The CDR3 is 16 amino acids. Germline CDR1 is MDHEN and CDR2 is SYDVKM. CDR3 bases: TGTGCCAGCAGTCCTCACAGGGGGTCTGGGGCCAACGTCCTGACTTTC. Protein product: CASSPHRGSGANVLTF.

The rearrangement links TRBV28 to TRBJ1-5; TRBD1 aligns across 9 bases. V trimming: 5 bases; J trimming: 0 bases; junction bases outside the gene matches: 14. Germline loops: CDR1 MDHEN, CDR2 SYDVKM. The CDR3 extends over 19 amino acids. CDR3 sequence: CASSPLGGQGMISNQPQHF. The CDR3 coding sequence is TGTGCCAGCAGTCCCCTTGGGGGACAGGGAATGATTAGCAATCAGCCCCAGCATTTT.

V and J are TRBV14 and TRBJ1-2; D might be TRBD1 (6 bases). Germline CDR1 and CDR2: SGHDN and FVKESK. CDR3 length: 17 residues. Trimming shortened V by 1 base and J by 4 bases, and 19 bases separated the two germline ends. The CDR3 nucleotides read TGTGCCAGCAGCCAAGGAGGAACTTGGGGGCACTTCTATGGCTACACCTTC. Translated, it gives CASSQGGTWGHFYGYTF.

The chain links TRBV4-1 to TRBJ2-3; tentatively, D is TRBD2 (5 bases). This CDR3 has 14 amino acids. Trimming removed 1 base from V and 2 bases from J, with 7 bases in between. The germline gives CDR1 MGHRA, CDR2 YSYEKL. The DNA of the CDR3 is TGCGCCAGCAGCCAAGTAGACTACACAGATACGCAGTATTTT. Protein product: CASSQVDYTDTQYF.

Here the CDR3 reads CASSGTQANTF. CDR3 nucleotide sequence: TGTGCCAGCAGTGGAACACAGGCTAACACCTTC. The chain links TRBV2 to TRBJ1-2, with D possibly matching TRBD1 (5 bases). Germline assignment: CDR1 SNHLY and CDR2 FYNNEI. This CDR3 has 11 residues. The V end was cut by 4 bases, the J end by 12 bases, with 12 bases between.

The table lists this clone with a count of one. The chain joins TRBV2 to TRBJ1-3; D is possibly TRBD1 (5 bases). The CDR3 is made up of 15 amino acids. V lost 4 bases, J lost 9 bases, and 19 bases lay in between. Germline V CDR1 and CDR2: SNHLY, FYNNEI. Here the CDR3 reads CASSAEDGGLSTIYF. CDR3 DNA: TGTGCCAGCAGTGCCGAAGATGGGGGGTTAAGCACCATATATTTT.

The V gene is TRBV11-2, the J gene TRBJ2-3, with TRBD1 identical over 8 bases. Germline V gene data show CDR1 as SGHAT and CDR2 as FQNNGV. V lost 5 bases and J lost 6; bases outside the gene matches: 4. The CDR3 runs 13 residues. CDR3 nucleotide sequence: TGTGCCAGCAGCCTGGACAGGGATGATACGCAGTATTTT. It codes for CASSLDRDDTQYF.

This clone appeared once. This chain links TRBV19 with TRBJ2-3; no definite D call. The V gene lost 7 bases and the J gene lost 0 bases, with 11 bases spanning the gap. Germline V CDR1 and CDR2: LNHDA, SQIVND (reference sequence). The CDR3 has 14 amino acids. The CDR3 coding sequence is TGTGCCAGTACGTACAGCCCTAGCACAGATACGCAGTATTTT. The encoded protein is CASTYSPSTDTQYF.

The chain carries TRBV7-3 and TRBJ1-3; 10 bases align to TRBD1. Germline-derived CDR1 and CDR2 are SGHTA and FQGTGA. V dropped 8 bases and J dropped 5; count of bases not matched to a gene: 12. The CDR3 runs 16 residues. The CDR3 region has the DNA TGTGCCAGCGGAGGAGGGGGGACAGGGGAAAGAAACACCATATATTTT. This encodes CASGGGGTGERNTIYF.

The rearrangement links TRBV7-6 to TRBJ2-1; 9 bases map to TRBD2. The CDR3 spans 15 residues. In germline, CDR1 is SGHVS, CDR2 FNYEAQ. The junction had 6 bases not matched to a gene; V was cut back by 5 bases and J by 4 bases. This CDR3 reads CASSQTSGPYNEQFF. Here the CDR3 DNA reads TGTGCCAGCAGCCAGACTAGCGGACCTTACAATGAGCAGTTCTTC.

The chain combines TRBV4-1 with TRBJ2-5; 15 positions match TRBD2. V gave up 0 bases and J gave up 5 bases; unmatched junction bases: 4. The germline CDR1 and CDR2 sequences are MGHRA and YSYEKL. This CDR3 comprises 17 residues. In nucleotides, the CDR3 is TGCGCCAGCAGCCAAGATCCGGGGACTAGCGGGAGGGAGACCCAGTACTTC. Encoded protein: CASSQDPGTSGRETQYF.

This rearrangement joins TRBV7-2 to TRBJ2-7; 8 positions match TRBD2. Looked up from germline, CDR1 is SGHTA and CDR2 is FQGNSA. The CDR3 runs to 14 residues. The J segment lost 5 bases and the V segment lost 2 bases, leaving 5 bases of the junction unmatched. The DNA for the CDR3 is TGTGCCAGCAGCTTAAGTAGCGGGACCGACGAGCAGTACTTC. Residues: CASSLSSGTDEQYF. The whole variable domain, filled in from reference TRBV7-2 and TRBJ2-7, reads GAGVSQSPSNKVTEKGKDVELRCDPISGHTALYWYRQSLGQGLEFLIYFQGNSAPDKSGLPSDRFSAERTGGSVSTLTIQRTQQEDSAVYLCASSLSSGTDEQYFGPGTRLTVT.

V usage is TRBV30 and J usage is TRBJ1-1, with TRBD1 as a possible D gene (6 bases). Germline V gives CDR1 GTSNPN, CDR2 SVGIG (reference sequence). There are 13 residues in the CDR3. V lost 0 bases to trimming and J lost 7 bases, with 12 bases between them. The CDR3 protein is CAWSVLQGNEAFF. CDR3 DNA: TGTGCCTGGAGTGTGCTTCAGGGGAATGAAGCTTTCTTT.

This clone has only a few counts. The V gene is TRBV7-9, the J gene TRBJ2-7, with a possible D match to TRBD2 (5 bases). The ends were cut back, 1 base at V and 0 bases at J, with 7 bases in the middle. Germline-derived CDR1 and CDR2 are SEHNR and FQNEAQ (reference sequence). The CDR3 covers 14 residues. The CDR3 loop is CASSLGLSSYEQYF. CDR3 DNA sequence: TGTGCCAGCAGCTTAGGACTATCCTCCTACGAGCAGTACTTC.

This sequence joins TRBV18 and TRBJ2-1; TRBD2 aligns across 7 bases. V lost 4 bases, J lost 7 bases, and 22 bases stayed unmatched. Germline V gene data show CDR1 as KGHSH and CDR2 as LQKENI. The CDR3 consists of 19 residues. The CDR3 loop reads CASSLRAPLASGERNEQFF. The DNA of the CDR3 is TGTGCCAGCTCACTAAGAGCCCCGCTGGCTAGCGGTGAGAGGAATGAGCAGTTCTTC.

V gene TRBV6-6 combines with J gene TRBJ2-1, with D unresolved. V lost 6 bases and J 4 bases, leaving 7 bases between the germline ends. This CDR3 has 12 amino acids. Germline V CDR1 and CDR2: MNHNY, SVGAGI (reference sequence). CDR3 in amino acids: CASSPTYNEQFF. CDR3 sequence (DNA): TGTGCCAGCAGCCCTACTTACAATGAGCAGTTCTTC.

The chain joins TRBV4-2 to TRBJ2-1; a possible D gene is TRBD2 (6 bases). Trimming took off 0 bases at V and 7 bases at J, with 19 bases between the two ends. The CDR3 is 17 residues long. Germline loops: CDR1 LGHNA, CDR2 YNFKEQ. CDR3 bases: TGTGCCAGCAGCCAAGATTTGGCTAGCGCACTGGGAAATGAGCAGTTCTTC. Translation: CASSQDLASALGNEQFF.

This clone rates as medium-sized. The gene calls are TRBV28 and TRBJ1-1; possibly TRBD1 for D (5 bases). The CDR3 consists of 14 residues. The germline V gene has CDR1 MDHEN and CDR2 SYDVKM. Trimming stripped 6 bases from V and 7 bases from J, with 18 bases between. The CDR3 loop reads CASRPPGGGNEAFF. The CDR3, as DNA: TGTGCCAGCAGACCCCCGGGGGGAGGTAATGAAGCTTTCTTT.

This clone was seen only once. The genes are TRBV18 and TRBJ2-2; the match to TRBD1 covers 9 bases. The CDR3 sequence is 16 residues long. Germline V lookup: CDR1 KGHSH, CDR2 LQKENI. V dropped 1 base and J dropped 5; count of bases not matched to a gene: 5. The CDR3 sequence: CASSPLGQGRTGELFF. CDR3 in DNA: TGTGCCAGCTCACCACTTGGACAGGGGAGGACCGGGGAGCTGTTTTTT.

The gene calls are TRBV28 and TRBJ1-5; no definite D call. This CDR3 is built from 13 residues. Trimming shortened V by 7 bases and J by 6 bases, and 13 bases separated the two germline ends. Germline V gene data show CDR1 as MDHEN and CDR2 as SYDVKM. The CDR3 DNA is TGTGCCAGCACCCCCGAGGAGGGTCAGCCCCAGCATTTT. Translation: CASTPEEGQPQHF.

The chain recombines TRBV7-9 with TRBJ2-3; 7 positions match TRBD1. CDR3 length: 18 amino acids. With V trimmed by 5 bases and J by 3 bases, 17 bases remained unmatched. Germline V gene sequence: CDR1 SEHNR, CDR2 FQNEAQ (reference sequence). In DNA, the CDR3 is TGTGCCAGCAGCGCCGACAGGGTCAGCCGCTGGGGGACAGATACGCAGTATTTT. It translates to CASSADRVSRWGTDTQYF.

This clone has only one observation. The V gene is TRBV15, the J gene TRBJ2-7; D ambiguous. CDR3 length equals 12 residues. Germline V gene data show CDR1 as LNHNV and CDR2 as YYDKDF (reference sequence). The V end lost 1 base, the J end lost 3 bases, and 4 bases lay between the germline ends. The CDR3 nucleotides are TGTGCCACCAGCAGAGGCGGCTACGAGCAGTACTTC. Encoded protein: CATSRGGYEQYF.

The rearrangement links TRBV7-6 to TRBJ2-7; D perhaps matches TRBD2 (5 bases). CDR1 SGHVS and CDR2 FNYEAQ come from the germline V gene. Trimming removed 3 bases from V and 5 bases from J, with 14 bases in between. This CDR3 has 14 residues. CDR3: CASSFREQSHEQYF. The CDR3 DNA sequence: TGTGCCAGCAGCTTCCGGGAACAATCCCACGAGCAGTACTTC.

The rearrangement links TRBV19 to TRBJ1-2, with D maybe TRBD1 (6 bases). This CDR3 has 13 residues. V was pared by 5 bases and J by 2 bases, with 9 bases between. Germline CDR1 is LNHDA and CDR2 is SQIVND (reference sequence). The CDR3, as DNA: TGTGCCAGTAGTTCTGGACAGAACTATGGCTACACCTTC. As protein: CASSSGQNYGYTF.

This CDR3 reads CASSVTGGNQPQHF. The DNA for the CDR3 is TGCGCCAGCAGTGTGACAGGGGGCAATCAGCCCCAGCATTTT. V is TRBV10-2 and J is TRBJ1-5; TRBD1 matches at 8 bases. Looked up from germline, CDR1 is WSHSY and CDR2 is SAAADI. The CDR3 is 14 amino acids. The junction had 1 base not matched to a gene; V was cut back by 4 bases and J by 2 bases.

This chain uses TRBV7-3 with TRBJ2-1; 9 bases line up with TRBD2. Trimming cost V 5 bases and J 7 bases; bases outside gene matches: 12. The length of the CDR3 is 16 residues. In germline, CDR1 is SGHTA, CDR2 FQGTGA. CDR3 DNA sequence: TGTGCCAGCAGCCCCCTACCGGGACTAGCTTCGAATGAGCAGTTCTTC. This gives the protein CASSPLPGLASNEQFF.

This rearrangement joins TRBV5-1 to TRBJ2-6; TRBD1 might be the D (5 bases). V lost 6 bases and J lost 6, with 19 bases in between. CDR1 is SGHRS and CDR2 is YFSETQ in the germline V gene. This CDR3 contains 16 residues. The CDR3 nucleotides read TGCGCCAGCACCCGACAGACCGGGTGGGAGGCCAACGTCCTGACTTTC. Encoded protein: CASTRQTGWEANVLTF.